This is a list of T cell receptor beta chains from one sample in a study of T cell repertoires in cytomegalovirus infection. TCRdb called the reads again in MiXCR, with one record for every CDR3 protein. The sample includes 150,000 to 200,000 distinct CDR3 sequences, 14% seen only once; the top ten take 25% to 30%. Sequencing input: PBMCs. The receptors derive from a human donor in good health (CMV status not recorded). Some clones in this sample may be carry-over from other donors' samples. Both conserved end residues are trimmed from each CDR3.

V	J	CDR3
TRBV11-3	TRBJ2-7	ASSLDFSAYEQY
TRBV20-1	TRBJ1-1	SASGISDRNTEAF
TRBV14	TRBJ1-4	ASSQIGMANEKLF
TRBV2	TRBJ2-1	ASSEMAYNEQF
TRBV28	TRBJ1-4	ASSLVSYGEKLF
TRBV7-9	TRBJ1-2	ASSLAQEDGYT
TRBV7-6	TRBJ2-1	ASSRTSGGNEQF
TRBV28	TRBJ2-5	ASFRGKREETQY
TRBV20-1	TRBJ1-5	SPRQGDQPQH
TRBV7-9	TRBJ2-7	ASSAAQGTEQY
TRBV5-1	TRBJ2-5	ASSRDGETQY
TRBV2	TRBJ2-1	AGKESGVSYNEQF
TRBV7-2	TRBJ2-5	ASSVRVGETQY
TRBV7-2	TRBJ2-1	ASSSLLKRGIFEQF
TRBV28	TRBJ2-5	ASTAGFGRGEETQY
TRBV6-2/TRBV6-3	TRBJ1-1	ASSYVRTEAF
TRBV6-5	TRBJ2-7	ASRRDRGYYEQY
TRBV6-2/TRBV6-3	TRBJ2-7	ASRRLAGRGYEQY
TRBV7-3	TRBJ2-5	ASSLSVKETQY
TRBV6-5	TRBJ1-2	ASSSRILGTVYGYT
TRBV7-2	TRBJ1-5	ASSTPGTPSPQH
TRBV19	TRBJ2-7	ASSWASGTYEQY
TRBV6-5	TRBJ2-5	ASWRGKETQY
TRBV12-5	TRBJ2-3	ASGSIMLHFSSTDTQY
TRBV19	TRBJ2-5	ASSIVSTNGDQY
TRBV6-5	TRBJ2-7	ASSYDRAYEQY
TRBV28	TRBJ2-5	ASRRGVETQY
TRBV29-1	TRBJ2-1	SVEALGAGEQF
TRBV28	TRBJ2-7	ASSSPARTSGRVDEQY
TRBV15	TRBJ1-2	ATSRDLNGWEGYT
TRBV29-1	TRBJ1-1	SVEWSTEAF
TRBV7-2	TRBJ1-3	ASSWPGQGSGNTIY
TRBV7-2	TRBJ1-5	ASRLSNQPQH
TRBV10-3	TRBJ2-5	AISARGGGSSNQETQY
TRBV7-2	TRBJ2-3	ASSPSGGSTQY
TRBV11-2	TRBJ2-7	ASSLLGGGPKSYEQY
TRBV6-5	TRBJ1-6	ASSYSIAGAGSSYNSPLH
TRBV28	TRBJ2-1	ASSLFPRGSYNEQF
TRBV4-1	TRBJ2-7	ASSPAQGSYEQY
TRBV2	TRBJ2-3	ASSDDRGRGSDTQY
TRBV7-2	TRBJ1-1	ASSFTGNRASTEAF
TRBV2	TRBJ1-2	ASSDLSQAYGYT
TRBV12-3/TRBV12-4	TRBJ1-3	ANRGGNTIY
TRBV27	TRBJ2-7	ASSFIGAGVFHEQY
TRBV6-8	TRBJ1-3	ASRDDRAGNTIY
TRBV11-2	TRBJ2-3	ASSGGVSTDTQY
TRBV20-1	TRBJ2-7	SATRDRGNEQY
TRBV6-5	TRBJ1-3	ASSSGQVRGNTIY
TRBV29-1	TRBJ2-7	SGTSGTSYEQY
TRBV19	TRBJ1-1	ASSLPSRGMSEAF